This T cell receptor (beta chain) was recorded in a study of CD8+CD57+ T cells in acquired aplastic anemia. Study background: The average for DNA from sorted CD4+ and CD8+ cells was roughly 3 ug. Whole-study findings and limits: Sharing between patients and controls was observed for around 27 CD8+ CDR3 sequences. A significant difference in CD8+ Simpson's diversity between patients and controls was not found.

CD8+CD57+ cell expansion, shown by flow cytometry, had occurred in the patients selected for sequencing. Patients uniformly had severe acquired aplastic anemia. The germline CDR1 and CDR2 sequences are MGHDK and SYGVNS. The V end was cut by 1 base, the J end by 1 base, with 10 bases between. CDR3 length equals 15 residues. As concerns this clonotype: Its antigen remains unknown.

For CDR3 and TCR beta VDJ profiling, genomic DNA was the template used. One entry per CDR3 protein results from TCRdb running MiXCR on the reads. The sample has 250,000 or so distinct CDR3 sequences, more than 45% seen once. Sample: sorted CD4+, CD8+, or CD8+CD57+ T cells (not recorded which) from PBMCs. The rearrangement uses TRBV25-1 and TRBJ1-2; D uncertain. This TCR was recovered from a human donor with aplastic anemia. This CDR3 reads CASSESPPGNYGYTF. Here the CDR3 DNA reads TGTGCCAGCAGTGAATCCCCCCCCGGTAACTATGGCTACACCTTC.